This T cell receptor (beta chain) was sequenced in a study of response to subunit inactivated influenza vaccine. General observations from the study: That few new T cells are recruited by each seasonal influenza vaccination was the authors' suggestion.

Concerning this clonotype itself: The antigen is undetermined.

One entry per CDR3 protein, called by TCRdb with MiXCR from the RT-PCR reads. The sample records fewer than 400,000 distinct CDR3 sequences, just over 20% being singletons. The germline gives CDR1 KGHSH, CDR2 LQKENI. This CDR3 region has 13 residues. The germline V and J ends were trimmed by 2 bases and 4 bases, with 7 bases remaining between them. The input for sequencing was PBMCs from blood, taken less than 22 months after vaccination. The chain uses TRBV18 and TRBJ2-3; no firm D call. This sequence was found in a man aged 50-75 years who received an inactivated influenza vaccine. CDR3 protein: CASSPINADTQYF. The CDR3 bases are TGTGCCAGCTCACCAATAAACGCAGATACGCAGTATTTT.